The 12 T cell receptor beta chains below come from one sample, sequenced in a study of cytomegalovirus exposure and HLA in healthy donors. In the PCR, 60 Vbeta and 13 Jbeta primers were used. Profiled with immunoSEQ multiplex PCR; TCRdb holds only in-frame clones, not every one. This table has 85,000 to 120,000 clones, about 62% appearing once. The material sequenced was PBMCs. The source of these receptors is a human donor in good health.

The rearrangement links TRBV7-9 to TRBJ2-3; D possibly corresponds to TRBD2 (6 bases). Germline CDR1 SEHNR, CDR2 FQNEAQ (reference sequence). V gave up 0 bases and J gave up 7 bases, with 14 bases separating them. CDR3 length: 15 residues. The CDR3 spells CASSLALEGRNTQYF. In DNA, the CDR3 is TGTGCCAGCAGCTTAGCGCTTGAGGGGAGGAATACGCAGTATTTT.

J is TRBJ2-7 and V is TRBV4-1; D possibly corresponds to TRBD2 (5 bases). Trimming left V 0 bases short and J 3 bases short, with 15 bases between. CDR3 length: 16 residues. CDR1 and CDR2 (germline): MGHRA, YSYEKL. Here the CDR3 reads CASSQEVLPGSYEQYF. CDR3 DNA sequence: TGCGCCAGCAGCCAAGAAGTTCTCCCGGGGAGCTACGAGCAGTACTTC.

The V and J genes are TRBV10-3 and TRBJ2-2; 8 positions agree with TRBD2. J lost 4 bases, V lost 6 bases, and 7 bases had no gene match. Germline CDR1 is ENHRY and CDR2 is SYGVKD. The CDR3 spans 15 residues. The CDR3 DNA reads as TGTGCCATCAGAGCCGGGACTAGTGGCACCGGGGAGCTGTTTTTT. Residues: CAIRAGTSGTGELFF.

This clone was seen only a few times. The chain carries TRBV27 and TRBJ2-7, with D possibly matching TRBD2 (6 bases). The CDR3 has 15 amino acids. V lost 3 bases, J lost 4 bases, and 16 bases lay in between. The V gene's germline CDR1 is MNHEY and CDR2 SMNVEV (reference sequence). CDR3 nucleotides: TGTGCCAGCAGTTTTTCGGGGGAGGAGGTATACGAGCAGTACTTC. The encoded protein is CASSFSGEEVYEQYF.

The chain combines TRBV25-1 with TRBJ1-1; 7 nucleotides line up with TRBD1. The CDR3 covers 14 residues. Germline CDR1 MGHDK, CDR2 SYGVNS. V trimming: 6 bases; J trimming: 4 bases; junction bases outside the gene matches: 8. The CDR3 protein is CASRPTGRSTEAFF. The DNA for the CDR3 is TGTGCCAGCAGGCCGACAGGGAGGAGCACTGAAGCTTTCTTT.

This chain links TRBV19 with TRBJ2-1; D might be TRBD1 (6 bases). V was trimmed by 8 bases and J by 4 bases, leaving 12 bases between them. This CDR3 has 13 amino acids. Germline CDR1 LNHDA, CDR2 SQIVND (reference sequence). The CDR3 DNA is TGTGCCAGTTCAGGGGCATCTTACAATGAGCAGTTCTTC. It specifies CASSGASYNEQFF.

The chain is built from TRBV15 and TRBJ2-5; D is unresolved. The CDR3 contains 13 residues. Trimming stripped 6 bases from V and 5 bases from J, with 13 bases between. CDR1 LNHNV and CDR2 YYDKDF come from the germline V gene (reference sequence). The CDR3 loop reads CATRTRSGETQYF. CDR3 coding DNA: TGTGCCACCAGAACGCGATCCGGGGAGACCCAGTACTTC.

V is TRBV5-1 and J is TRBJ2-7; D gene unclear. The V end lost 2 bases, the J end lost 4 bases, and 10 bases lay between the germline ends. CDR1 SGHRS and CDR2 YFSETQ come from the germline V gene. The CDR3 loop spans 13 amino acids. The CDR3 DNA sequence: TGCGCCAGCAGCTTCGGCGGATCATACGAGCAGTACTTC. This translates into CASSFGGSYEQYF.

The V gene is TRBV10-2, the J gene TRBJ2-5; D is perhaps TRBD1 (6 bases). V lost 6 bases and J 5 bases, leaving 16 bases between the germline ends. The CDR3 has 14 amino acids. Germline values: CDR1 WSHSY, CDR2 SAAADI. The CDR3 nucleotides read TGCGCCAGCAGCTCCGGGCCTCAGGGGGAGACCCAGTACTTC. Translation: CASSSGPQGETQYF.

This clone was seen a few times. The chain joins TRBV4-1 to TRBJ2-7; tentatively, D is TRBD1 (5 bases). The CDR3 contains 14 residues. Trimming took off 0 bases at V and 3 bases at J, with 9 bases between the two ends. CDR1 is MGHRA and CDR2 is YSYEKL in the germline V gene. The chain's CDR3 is CASSQDQGYYEQYF. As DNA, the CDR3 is TGCGCCAGCAGCCAAGATCAGGGCTACTACGAGCAGTACTTC.

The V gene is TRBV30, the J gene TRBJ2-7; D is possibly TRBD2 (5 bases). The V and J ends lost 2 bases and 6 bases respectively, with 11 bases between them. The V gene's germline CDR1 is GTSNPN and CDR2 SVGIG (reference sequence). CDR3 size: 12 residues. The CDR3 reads CAWSYPRGEQYF. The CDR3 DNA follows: TGTGCCTGGAGTTATCCTCGGGGCGAGCAGTACTTC.

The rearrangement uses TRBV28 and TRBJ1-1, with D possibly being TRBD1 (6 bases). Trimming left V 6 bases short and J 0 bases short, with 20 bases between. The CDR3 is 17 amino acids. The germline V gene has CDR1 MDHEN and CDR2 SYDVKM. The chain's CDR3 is CASSSPDRPMMNTEAFF. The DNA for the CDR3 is TGTGCCAGCAGCTCTCCGGACAGACCAATGATGAACACTGAAGCTTTCTTT.